This T cell receptor (beta chain) was documented in a study of CD8 T cells in Susac syndrome. The CDR3 consists of 13 residues. CDR1 and CDR2 from the germline V gene are SEHNR and FQNEAQ (reference sequence). V dropped 4 bases and J dropped 6 bases, with 11 bases sitting between them. TCR beta sequencing was performed on blood CD8+ and CD4+ T cells. Patients with stable or active relapsing-remitting disease, all of them treatment-naive, made up the multiple sclerosis controls. A quantity of roughly 0.5 to 1 ug RNA underwent reverse transcription using random hexamers. TCRdb re-derived calls from the immunoSEQ multiplex PCR reads in MiXCR, one entry per CDR3 protein. The data show roughly 150,000 distinct CDR3 sequences, just under 97% seen once.

The chain carries TRBV7-9 and TRBJ2-3; D may be TRBD2 (6 bases). Sequenced: CD8+ T cells from PBMCs. The TCR comes from a human donor with multiple sclerosis. In DNA, the CDR3 is TGTGCCAGCAGCTCCGGGACTCCTGATACGCAGTATTTT. Residues: CASSSGTPDTQYF.